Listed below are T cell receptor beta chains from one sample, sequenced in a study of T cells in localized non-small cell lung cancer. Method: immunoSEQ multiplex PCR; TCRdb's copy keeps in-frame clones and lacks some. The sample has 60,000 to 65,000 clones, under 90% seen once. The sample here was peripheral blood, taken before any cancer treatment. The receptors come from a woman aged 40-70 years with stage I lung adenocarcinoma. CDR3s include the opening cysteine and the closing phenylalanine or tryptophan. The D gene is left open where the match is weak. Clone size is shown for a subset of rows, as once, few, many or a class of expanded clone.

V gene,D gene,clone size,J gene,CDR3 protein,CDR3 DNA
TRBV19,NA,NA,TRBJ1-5,CASSTGGSNQPQHF,TGTGCCAGTAGTACAGGAGGTAGCAATCAGCCCCAGCATTTT
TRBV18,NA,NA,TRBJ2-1,CASSPLQGGVNEQFF,TGTGCCAGCTCACCACTGCAGGGGGGGGTCAATGAGCAGTTCTTC
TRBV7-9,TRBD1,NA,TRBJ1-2,CASSLADRVENGYTF,TGTGCCAGCAGCTTAGCGGACAGGGTAGAGAATGGCTACACCTTC
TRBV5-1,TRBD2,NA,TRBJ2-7,CASSLASGSSYEQYF,TGCGCCAGCAGCTTGGCTAGCGGCTCCTCCTACGAGCAGTACTTC
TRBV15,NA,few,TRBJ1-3,CATSGNTIYF,TGTGCCACCTCAGGGAACACCATATATTTT
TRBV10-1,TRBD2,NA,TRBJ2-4,CASSESTSGNGAKNIQYF,TGCGCCAGCAGTGAGTCGACTAGCGGGAATGGAGCCAAAAACATTCAGTACTTC
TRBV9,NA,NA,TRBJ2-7,CASSPPSYEQYF,TGTGCCAGCAGCCCACCTTCCTACGAGCAGTACTTC
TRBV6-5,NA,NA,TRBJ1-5,CASSMTTTNQPQHF,TGTGCCAGCAGTATGACCACTACGAATCAGCCCCAGCATTTT
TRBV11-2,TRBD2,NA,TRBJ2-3,CASSPGTSGRGADTQYF,TGTGCCAGCAGCCCGGGGACTAGCGGGAGGGGTGCAGATACGCAGTATTTT
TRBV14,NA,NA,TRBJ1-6,CASSQAGAIPYNSPLHF,TGTGCCAGCAGCCAAGCCGGGGCCATACCCTATAATTCACCCCTCCACTTT
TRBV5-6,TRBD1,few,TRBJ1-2,CASSPGTGVNYGYTF,TGTGCCAGCAGCCCGGGGACAGGGGTTAACTATGGCTACACCTTC
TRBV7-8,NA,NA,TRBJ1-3,CASSQNQLNSGNTIYF,TGTGCCAGCAGCCAAAATCAGCTAAACTCTGGAAACACCATATATTTT
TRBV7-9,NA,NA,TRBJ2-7,CASSLALSYEQYF,TGTGCCAGCAGCTTAGCACTGTCCTACGAGCAGTACTTC
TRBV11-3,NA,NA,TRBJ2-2,CASSAGPTGELFF,TGTGCCAGCAGCGCGGGGCCCACCGGGGAGCTGTTTTTT
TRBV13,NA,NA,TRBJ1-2,CASSPGRDIYGYTF,TGTGCCAGCAGCCCCGGACGGGATATCTATGGCTACACCTTC
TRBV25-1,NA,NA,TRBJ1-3,CASSPAGNTIYF,TGTGCCAGCAGTCCAGCTGGAAACACCATATATTTT
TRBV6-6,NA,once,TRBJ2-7,CASSRGTYEQYF,TGTGCCAGCAGTCGGGGGACCTACGAGCAGTACTTC
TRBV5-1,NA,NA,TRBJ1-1,CASSSTSGTANTEAFF,TGCGCCAGCAGCTCCACTTCCGGGACGGCGAACACTGAAGCTTTCTTT
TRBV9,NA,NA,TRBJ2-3,CASSPQGNPHTDTQYF,TGTGCCAGCAGCCCTCAGGGGAACCCTCACACAGATACGCAGTATTTT
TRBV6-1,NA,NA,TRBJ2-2,CASSEGLTGELFF,TGTGCCAGCAGTGAAGGACTGACCGGGGAGCTGTTTTTT
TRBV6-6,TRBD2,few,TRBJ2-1,CASSGRTSGDYNEQFF,TGTGCCAGCAGTGGAAGGACTAGCGGGGACTACAATGAGCAGTTCTTC
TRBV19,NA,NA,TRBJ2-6,CASRDRDYSGANVLTF,TGTGCCAGTAGGGACAGAGACTACTCTGGGGCCAACGTCCTGACTTTC
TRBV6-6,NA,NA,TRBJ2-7,CAISRPGLEQYF,TGTGCCATCTCCCGCCCGGGTCTCGAGCAGTACTTC
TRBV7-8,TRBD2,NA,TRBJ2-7,CASSLGGKNYEQYF,TGTGCCAGCAGCCTGGGAGGGAAAAACTACGAGCAGTACTTC
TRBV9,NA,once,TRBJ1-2,CASSGPYTLPNYGYTF,TGTGCCAGCAGCGGGCCATACACCCTCCCCAACTATGGCTACACCTTC
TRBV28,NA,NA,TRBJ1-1,CASNVGTTEAFF,TGTGCCAGCAACGTCGGGACCACTGAAGCTTTCTTT
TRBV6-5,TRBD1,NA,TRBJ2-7,CASSYLTGSRYEQYF,TGTGCCAGCAGTTACCTGACAGGGTCCCGCTACGAGCAGTACTTC
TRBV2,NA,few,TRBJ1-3,CASSGAVGNTIYF,TGTGCCAGCAGTGGGGCAGTCGGAAACACCATATATTTT
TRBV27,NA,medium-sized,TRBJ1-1,CASSLRVSGGVVNTEAFF,TGTGCCAGCAGTTTACGTGTGTCGGGGGGCGTCGTGAACACTGAAGCTTTCTTT
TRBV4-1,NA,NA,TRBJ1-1,CASSQVGGACTEAFF,TGCGCCAGCAGCCAAGTGGGTGGGGCGTGCACTGAAGCTTTCTTT
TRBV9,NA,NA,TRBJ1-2,CASSVGRETAGYGYTF,TGTGCCAGCAGCGTAGGGCGCGAAACGGCCGGCTATGGCTACACCTTC
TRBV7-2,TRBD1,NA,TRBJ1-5,CASSLAPTGGNQPQHF,TGTGCCAGCAGCTTAGCCCCGACAGGGGGGAATCAGCCCCAGCATTTT
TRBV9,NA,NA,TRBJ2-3,CAGSGFGTDTQYF,TGTGCCGGCAGCGGCTTTGGCACAGATACGCAGTATTTT
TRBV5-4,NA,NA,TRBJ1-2,CASSLDWNYGYTF,TGTGCCAGCAGCCTCGACTGGAACTATGGCTACACCTTC
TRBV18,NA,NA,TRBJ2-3,CASSQGIGADTQYF,TGTGCCAGCTCACAGGGGATAGGGGCAGATACGCAGTATTTT
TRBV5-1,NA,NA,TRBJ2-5,CASSSSLGIETQYF,TGCGCCAGCAGCTCCTCTTTGGGGATCGAGACCCAGTACTTC
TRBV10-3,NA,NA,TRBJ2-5,CAISGSTGTETQYF,TGTGCCATCAGTGGCTCGACTGGCACGGAGACCCAGTACTTC
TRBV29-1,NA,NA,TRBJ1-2,CSVNLADYGYTF,TGCAGCGTCAACCTGGCCGACTATGGCTACACCTTC
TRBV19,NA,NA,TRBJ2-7,CASSIVSRTAAYEQYF,TGTGCCAGTAGTATCGTTTCTAGGACAGCGGCCTACGAGCAGTACTTC
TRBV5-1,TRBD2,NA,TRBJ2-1,CASSSAAAGGYNEQFF,TGCGCCAGCAGCTCCGCGGCGGCGGGGGGGTACAATGAGCAGTTCTTC
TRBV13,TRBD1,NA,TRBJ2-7,CASSLGTGGHEQYF,TGTGCCAGCAGCTTAGGGACAGGGGGCCACGAGCAGTACTTC
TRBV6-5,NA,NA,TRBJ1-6,CASSPLIDNSPLHF,TGTGCCAGCAGCCCCCTCATAGATAATTCACCCCTCCACTTT